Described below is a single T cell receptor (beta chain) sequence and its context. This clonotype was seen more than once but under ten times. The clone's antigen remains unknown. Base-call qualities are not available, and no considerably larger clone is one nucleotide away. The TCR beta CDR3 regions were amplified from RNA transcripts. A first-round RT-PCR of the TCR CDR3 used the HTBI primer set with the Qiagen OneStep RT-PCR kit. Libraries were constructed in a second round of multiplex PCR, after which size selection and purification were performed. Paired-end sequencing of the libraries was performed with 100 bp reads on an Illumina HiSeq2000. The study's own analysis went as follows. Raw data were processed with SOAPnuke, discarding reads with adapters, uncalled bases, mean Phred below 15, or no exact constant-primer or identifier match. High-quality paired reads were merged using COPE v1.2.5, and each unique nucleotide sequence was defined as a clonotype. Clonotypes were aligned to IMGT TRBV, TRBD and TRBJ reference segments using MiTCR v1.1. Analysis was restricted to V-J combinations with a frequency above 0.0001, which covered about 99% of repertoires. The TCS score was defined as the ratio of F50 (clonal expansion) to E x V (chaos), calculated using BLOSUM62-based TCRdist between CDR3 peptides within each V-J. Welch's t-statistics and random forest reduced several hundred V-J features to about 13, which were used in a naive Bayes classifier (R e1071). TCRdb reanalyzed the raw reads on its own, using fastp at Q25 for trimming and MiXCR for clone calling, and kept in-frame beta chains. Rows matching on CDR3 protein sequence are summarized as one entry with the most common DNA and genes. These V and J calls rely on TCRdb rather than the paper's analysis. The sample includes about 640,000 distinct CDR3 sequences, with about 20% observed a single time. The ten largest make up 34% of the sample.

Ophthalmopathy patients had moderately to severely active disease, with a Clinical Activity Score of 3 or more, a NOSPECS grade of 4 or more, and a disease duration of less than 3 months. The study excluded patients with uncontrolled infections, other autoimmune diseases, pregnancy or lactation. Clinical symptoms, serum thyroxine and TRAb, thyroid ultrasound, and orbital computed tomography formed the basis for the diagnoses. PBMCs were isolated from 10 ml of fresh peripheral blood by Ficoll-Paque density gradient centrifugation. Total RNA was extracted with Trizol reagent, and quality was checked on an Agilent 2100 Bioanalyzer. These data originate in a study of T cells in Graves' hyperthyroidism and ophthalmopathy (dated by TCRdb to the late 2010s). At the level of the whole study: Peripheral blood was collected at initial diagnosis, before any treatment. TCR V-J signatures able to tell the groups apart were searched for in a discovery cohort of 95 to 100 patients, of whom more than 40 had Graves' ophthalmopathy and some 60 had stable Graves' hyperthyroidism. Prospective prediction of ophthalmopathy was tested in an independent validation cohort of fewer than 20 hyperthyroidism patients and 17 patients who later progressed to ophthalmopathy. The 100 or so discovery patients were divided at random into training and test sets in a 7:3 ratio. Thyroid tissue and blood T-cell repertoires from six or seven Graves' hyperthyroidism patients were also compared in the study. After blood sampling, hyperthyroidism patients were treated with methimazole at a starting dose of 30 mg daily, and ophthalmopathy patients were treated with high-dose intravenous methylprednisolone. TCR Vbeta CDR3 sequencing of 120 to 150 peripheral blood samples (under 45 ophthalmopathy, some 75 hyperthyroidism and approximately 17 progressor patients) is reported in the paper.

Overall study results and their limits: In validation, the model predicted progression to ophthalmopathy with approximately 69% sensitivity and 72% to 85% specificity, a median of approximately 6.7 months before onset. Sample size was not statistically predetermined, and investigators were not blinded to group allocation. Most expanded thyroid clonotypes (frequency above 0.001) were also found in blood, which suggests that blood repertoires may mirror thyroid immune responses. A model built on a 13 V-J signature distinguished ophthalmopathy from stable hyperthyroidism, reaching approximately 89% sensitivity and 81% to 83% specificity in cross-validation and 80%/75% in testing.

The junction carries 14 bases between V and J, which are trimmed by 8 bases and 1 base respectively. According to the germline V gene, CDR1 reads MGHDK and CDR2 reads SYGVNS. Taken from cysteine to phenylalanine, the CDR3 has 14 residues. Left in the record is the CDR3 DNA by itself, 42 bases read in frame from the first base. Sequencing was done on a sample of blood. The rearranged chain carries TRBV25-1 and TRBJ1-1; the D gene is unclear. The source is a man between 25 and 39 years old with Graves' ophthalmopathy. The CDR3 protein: CASGAIVGNTEAFF. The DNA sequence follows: TGTGCCAGCGGAGCCATTGTGGGGAACACTGAAGCTTTCTTT.